This TCR beta chain stems from a study of shared T cell receptors in the human thymus. V lost 5 bases and J lost 5, with 10 bases in between. Germline lookup yields CDR1 MNHNS and CDR2 SASEGT. This CDR3 contains 12 residues. TCRdb's table, derived via immunoSEQ multiplex PCR, lists solely in-frame clones and lacks some. In the table there are some 700,000 clones, 70% to 90% of which are singletons. The sample was also linked to a second study, of human thymus T cells. That investigation notes: Healthy Finnish infants having corrective surgery for congenital heart defects served as donors. Resections removed during corrective heart surgery provided the thymus tissue used. There appeared to be biased usage of V and J genes in thymic and blood repertoires. Related studies found that unrelated individuals share highly overlapping thymic repertoires.

V and J are TRBV6-1 and TRBJ2-7; a weak D match, TRBD2 (6 bases). This receptor was identified in a boy less than two years old with a congenital heart defect. The sequenced material came from thymocytes. In nucleotides, the CDR3 is TGTGCCAGCAGTACCGGGGGACACGAGCAGTACTTC. Translated, it gives CASSTGGHEQYF.